This T cell receptor beta chain emerged from a study of blood T cell repertoires in COVID-19. Study overall: Whether acute or convalescent, the COVID-19 samples came from the United States, Italy and Spain. PBMCs, B-cell-depleted T cells, or T cells were the source of the cDNA or gDNA that made up the material.

V trimming: 6 bases; J trimming: 4 bases; junction bases outside the gene matches: 2. This CDR3 comprises 15 residues. Germline loops: CDR1 SNHLY, CDR2 FYNNEI. Sequencing was performed with immunoSEQ multiplex PCR; in TCRdb, only in-frame clones are kept and a portion is missing. The sample lists around 250,000 clones, around nine tenths occurring once. The origin of this receptor is a woman aged 40 to 50 who had recovered from COVID-19. The sequenced sample consisted of peripheral blood. This chain joins TRBV2 and TRBJ2-5; 16 bases are a match to TRBD2. Here the CDR3 reads CASRGLAGGGETQYF. The DNA for the CDR3 is TGTGCCAGCAGGGGACTAGCGGGAGGGGGAGAGACCCAGTACTTC.